Detailed here is one T cell receptor beta chain. Its antigen is undetermined. This specimen belongs to a study of cytomegalovirus exposure and HLA in healthy donors. Clones were sequenced by immunoSEQ multiplex PCR, and TCRdb holds only the in-frame ones, with some missing. This table holds 150,000 to 200,000 clones, about 89% found once. A roughly 120-subject validation cohort, separate from the roughly 670-subject first cohort, supplied the donors. Germline V gene data show CDR1 as SGHVS and CDR2 as FNYEAQ. The CDR3 totals 15 residues. V lost 6 bases, J lost 4 bases, and 18 bases lay in between. Study outcomes and limitations: Cytomegalovirus-associated TCR beta chains were listed, numbering over 150. Specific recognition of CMV antigens was confirmed in vitro for a few chains (all CMV-associated).

Sequenced material: PBMCs. The receptor was derived from a man aged 18 to 35 in good health and CMV-seropositive. The chain uses TRBV7-6 and TRBJ2-5; TRBD2 is a possible D gene (7 bases). This CDR3 is CASRAGWEGVETQYF. CDR3 coding DNA: TGTGCCAGCAGGGCGGGGTGGGAGGGGGTAGAGACCCAGTACTTC.